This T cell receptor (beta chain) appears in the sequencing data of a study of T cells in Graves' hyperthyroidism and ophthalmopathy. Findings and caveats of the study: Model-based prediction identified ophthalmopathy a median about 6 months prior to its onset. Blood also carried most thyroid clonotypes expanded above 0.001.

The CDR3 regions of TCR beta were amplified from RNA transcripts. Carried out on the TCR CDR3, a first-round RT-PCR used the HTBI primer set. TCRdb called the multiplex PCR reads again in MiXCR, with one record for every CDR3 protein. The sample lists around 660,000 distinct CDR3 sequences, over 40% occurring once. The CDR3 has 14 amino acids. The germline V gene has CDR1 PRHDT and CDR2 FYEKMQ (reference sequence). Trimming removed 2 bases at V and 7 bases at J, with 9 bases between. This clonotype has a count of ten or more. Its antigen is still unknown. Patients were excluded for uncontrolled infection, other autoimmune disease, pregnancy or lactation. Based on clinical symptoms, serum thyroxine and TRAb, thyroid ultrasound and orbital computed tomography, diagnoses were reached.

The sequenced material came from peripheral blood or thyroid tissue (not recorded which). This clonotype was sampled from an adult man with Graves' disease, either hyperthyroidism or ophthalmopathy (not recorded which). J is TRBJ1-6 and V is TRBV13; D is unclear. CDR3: CASSLFRRNSPLHF. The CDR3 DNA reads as TGTGCCAGCAGCTTATTTAGGAGGAATTCACCCCTCCACTTT.